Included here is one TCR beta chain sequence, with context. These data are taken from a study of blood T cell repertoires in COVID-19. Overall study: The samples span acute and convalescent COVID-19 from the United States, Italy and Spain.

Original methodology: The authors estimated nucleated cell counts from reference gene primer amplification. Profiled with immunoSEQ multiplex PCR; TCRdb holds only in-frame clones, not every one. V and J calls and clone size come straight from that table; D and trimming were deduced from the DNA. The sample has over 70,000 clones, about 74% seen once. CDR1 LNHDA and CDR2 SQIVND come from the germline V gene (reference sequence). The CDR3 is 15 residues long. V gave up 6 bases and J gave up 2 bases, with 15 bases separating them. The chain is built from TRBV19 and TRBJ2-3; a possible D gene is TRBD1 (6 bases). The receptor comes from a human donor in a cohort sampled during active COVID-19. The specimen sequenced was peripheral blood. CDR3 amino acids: CASRTYAGATDTQYF. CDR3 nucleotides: TGTGCCAGTAGAACCTACGCAGGGGCCACAGATACGCAGTATTTT.